Each of the 8 T cell receptor beta chains below was sequenced from the same sample in a study of blood T cell repertoires in COVID-19. Libraries were prepared by immunoSEQ multiplex PCR; TCRdb keeps only in-frame clonotypes and omits some of them. The data hold about 75,000 clones, with over 65% observed a single time. Input material: peripheral blood. These receptors were taken from a human donor with acute or convalescent COVID-19. The donor label of this sample is uncertain.

The chain joins TRBV28 to TRBJ1-5; possible D gene TRBD1, 5 bases. With 5 bases removed from V and 9 bases from J, the gap between germline ends came to 14 bases. Per germline, CDR1 MDHEN and CDR2 SYDVKM. This CDR3 has 13 residues. Written as DNA, the CDR3 is TGTGCCAGCAGTCCCCAGGGAAGGTCGCCCCAGCATTTT. Residues: CASSPQGRSPQHF.

This clone showed up just once. The chain uses TRBV7-8 and TRBJ2-7; the match to TRBD2 covers 8 bases. Germline lookup yields CDR1 SGHVS and CDR2 FQNEAQ. V shed 5 bases and J 4 bases; nucleotides not matched to a gene: 19. This CDR3 is 18 amino acids long. The CDR3 region is CASSPNAGGGRTGYEQYF. CDR3 nucleotides: TGTGCCAGCAGCCCAAACGCCGGCGGCGGGAGGACTGGGTACGAGCAGTACTTC. The full variable domain, with the rest looked up from reference TRBV7-8 and TRBJ2-7, is GAGVSQSPRYKVAKRGQDVALRCDPISGHVSLFWYQQALGQGPEFLTYFQNEAQLDKSGLPSDRFFAERPEGSVSTLKIQRTQQEDSAVYLCASSPNAGGGRTGYEQYFGPGTRLTVT.

The chain has TRBV19 and TRBJ1-1, with 7 bases aligning to TRBD1. CDR3 length: 14 amino acids. CDR1 and CDR2 from the germline V gene are LNHDA and SQIVND (reference sequence). Trimming at V came to 7 bases and at J to 5 bases, leaving 10 bases not matched to a gene. DNA of the CDR3: TGTGCCAGTAACAGGGGTATCGTACGTACTGAAGCTTTCTTT. The encoded protein is CASNRGIVRTEAFF.

V usage is TRBV7-2 and J usage is TRBJ2-5; 10 bases fit TRBD2. The CDR3 runs 15 residues. Germline CDR1 SGHTA, CDR2 FQGNSA. J gave up 5 bases and V 7 bases, and 10 bases lay outside the gene matches. CDR3 sequence reads: CASNKREGRWETQYF. The DNA for the CDR3 is TGTGCCAGCAACAAGCGGGAGGGCCGATGGGAGACCCAGTACTTC.

A few counts support this clone. CDR3 DNA sequence: TGTGCCAGCAGCTCGGGACTAGCCACCAATGAGCAGTTCTTC. It codes for CASSSGLATNEQFF. V gene TRBV5-4 combines with J gene TRBJ2-1; 9 positions agree with TRBD2. The CDR3 spans 14 residues. Germline V gene data show CDR1 as SGHNT and CDR2 as YYREEE (reference sequence). V dropped 3 bases and J dropped 6; count of bases not matched to a gene: 4.

The genes are TRBV19 and TRBJ1-1; TRBD1 matches 9 bases. This CDR3 comprises 17 residues. Germline lookup yields CDR1 LNHDA and CDR2 SQIVND (reference sequence). J was trimmed by 4 bases and V by 7 bases; bases with no gene match: 16. DNA of the CDR3: TGTGCCAGTATCCCCTCCGCGGGACAGGGTTACGGCACTGAAGCTTTCTTT. It specifies CASIPSAGQGYGTEAFF.

The rearrangement joins TRBV6-4 to TRBJ1-5; 9 bases fit TRBD1. The junction had 12 bases not matched to a gene; V was cut back by 0 bases and J by 6 bases. Germline V gene lookup returns CDR1 MRHNA and CDR2 SNTAGT. The CDR3 is 18 residues long. For the CDR3, the DNA is TGTGCCAGCAGTGACTCCGGCTACGGGACAGGGACGGGTCAGCCCCAGCATTTT. Translation gives CASSDSGYGTGTGQPQHF.

The rearrangement joins TRBV28 to TRBJ2-2; TRBD2 agrees at 8 bases. The CDR3 runs 15 residues. Germline assignment: CDR1 MDHEN and CDR2 SYDVKM. Trimming at V came to 1 base and at J to 5 bases, leaving 3 bases not matched to a gene. The CDR3 sequence is CASSLLTSATGELFF. In DNA, the CDR3 is TGTGCCAGCAGTTTATTGACTAGCGCGACCGGGGAGCTGTTTTTT.